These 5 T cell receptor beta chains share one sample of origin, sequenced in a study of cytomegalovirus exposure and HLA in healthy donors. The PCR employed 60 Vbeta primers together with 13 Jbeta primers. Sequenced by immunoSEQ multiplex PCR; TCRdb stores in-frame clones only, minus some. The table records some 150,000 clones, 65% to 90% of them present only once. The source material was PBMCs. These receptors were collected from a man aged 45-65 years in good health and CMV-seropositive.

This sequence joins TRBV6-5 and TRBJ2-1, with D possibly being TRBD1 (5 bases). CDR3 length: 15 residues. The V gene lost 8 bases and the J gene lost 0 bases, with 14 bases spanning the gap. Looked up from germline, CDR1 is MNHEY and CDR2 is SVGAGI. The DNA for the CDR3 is TGTGCCAGCTCCAGGGTGGCGCTCTCCTACAATGAGCAGTTCTTC. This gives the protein CASSRVALSYNEQFF.

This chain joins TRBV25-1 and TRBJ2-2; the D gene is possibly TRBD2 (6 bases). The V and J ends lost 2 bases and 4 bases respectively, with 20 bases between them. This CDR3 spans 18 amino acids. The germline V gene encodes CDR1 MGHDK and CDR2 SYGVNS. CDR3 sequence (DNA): TGTGCCAGCAGTGAAAAGGCCAGACTGGACTATGGCACCGGGGAGCTGTTTTTT. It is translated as CASSEKARLDYGTGELFF.

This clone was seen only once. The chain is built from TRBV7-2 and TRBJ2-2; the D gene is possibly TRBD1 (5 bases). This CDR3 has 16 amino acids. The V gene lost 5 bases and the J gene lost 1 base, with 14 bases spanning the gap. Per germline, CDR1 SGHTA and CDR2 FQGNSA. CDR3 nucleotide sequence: TGTGCCAGCAGCCGGGTCCCTAGGGGGAACACCGGGGAGCTGTTTTTT. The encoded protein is CASSRVPRGNTGELFF.

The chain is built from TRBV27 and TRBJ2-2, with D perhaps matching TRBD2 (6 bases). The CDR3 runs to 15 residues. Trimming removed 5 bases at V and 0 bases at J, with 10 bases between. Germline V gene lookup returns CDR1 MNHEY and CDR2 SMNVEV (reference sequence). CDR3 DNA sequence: TGTGCCAGCAGTCTGGGACTTTCGAACACCGGGGAGCTGTTTTTT. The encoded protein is CASSLGLSNTGELFF.

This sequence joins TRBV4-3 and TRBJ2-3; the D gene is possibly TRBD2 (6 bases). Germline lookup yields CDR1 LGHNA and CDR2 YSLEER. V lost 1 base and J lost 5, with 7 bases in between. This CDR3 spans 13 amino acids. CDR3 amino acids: CASSQAGGDTQYF. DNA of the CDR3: TGCGCCAGCAGCCAAGCCGGGGGAGATACGCAGTATTTT.